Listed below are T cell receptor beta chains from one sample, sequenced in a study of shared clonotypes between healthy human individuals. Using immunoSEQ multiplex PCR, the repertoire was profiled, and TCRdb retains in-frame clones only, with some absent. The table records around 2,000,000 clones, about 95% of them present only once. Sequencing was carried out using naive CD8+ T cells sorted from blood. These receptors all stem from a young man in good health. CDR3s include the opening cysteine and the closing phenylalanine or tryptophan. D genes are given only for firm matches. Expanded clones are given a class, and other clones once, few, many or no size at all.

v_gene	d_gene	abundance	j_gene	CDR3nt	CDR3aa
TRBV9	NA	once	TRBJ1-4	TGTGCCAGCAGCGTAGCATCCGGCAAACTGTTTTTT	CASSVASGKLFF
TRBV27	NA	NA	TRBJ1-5	TGTGCCAGCAGTTTAAGCACAGAGGATCAGCCCCAGCATTTT	CASSLSTEDQPQHF
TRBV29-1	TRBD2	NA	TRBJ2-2	TGCAGCGTTGTTGAGGGGACTAGCGGGACTGTCGGGGAGCTGTTTTTT	CSVVEGTSGTVGELFF
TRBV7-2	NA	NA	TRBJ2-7	TGTGCCAGCAGCGCCTCCGAGAGGGGGATTGGCGAGCAGTACTTC	CASSASERGIGEQYF
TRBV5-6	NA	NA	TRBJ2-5	TGTGCCAGCAGCTTGGGTTCGTTGGGCGGAGAGACCCAGTACTTC	CASSLGSLGGETQYF
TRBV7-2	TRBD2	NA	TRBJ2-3	TGTGCCAGCAGCTTCCTAACTAGCGGGACCACAGATACGCAGTATTTT	CASSFLTSGTTDTQYF
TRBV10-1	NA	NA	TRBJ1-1	TGCGCCAGCAGTGATGGGACACACGCTTTCTTT	CASSDGTHAFF
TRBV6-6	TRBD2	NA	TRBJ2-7	TGTGCCAGCAGTTACCCTAGCGGGATGGTCTACGAGCAGTACTTC	CASSYPSGMVYEQYF
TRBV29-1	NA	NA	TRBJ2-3	TGCAGCGTTGGGGGCGGGGGCAGCACAGATACGCAGTATTTT	CSVGGGGSTDTQYF
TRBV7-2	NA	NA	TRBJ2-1	TGTGCCAGCAGCGCCTTAGCGTATAGCTCCTACAATGAGCAGTTCTTC	CASSALAYSSYNEQFF
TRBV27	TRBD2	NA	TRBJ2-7	TGTGCCAGCAGTTTAGGGGGGGGGACTGATCAGTACTTC	CASSLGGGTDQYF
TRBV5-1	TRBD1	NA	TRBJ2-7	TGCGCCAGCAGCTTGGAGCGTGGGACAGGGGATTTCCCCGACGAGCAGTACTTC	CASSLERGTGDFPDEQYF
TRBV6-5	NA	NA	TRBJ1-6	TGTGCCAGCAGGCCCCAGGGGATCTATAATTCACCCCTCCACTTT	CASRPQGIYNSPLHF
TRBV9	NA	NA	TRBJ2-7	TGTGCCAGCAGCGTAGAGGGGGACCAAATCTCCTACGAGCAGTACTTC	CASSVEGDQISYEQYF
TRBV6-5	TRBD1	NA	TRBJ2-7	TGTGCCAGCAGTTCCGTGGACAGGGTAGGCTCCTACGAGCAGTACTTC	CASSSVDRVGSYEQYF
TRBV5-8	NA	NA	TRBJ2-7	TGTGCCAGCAGCTTGGGCCCGTTGTACGAGCAGTACTTC	CASSLGPLYEQYF
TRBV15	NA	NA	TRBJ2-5	TGTGCCACCAGCAAGGGACTCCTCCAAGAGACCCAGTACTTC	CATSKGLLQETQYF
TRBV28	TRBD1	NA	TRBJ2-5	TGTGCCAGCAGTTCAAACATCGGGACAGGGCCCCAAGAGACCCAGTACTTC	CASSSNIGTGPQETQYF
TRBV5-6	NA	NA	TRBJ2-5	TGTGCCAGCGGACCCAGCGCACAAGAGACCCAGTACTTC	CASGPSAQETQYF
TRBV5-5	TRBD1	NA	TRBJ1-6	TGTGCCAGCAGCTTCGGGACAGGGACTTCACCCCTCCACTTT	CASSFGTGTSPLHF
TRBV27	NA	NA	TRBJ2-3	TGTGCCAGCAGTTTAGCGGTGACAGATACGCAGTATTTT	CASSLAVTDTQYF
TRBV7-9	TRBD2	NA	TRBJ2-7	TGTGCCAGCAGCTTATTTAAGCGGGGGGGCAGTAGGGACTACGAGCAGTACTTC	CASSLFKRGGSRDYEQYF
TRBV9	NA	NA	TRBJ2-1	TGTGCCAGCAGCGTGTCCAACGAAGAGCAGTTCTTC	CASSVSNEEQFF
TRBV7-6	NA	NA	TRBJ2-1	TGTGCCACCGCCCCGAGGACGGGGAGCTCCTACAATGAGCAGTTCTTC	CATAPRTGSSYNEQFF
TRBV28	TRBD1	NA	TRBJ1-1	TGTGCCAGCTGGGACAGGCAGAACACTGAAGCTTTCTTT	CASWDRQNTEAFF
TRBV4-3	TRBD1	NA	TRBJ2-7	TGCGCCAGCAGCCAAGCCGGGACAGGCTACGAGCAGTACTTC	CASSQAGTGYEQYF
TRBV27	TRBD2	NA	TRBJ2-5	TGTGCCAGCAGTTACACCCCCACTAGCGGCCAACAGTACTTC	CASSYTPTSGQQYF
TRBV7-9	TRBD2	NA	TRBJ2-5	TGTGCCAGCAGCTCCAAAGGACTAGCGGGGGAGACCCAGTACTTC	CASSSKGLAGETQYF
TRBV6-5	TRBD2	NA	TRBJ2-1	TGTGCCAGCACCCTGCTTAGGGAGGGGAATGAGCAGTTCTTC	CASTLLREGNEQFF
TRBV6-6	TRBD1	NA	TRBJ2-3	TGTGCCAGCAGACCCAGGGACAGTAGCACAGATACGCAGTATTTT	CASRPRDSSTDTQYF
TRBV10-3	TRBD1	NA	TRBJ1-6	TGTGCCATCAGTGACCCGACAGGGACCGGTTCGGCCCTCCACTTT	CAISDPTGTGSALHF
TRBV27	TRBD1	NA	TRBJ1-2	TGTGCCAGCAGTTTATCTGGGACAGGTGACTACTATGGCTACACCTTC	CASSLSGTGDYYGYTF
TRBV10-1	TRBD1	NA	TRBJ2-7	TGCGCCAGCAGTCCGACCTCCGGGACAGGATACTACGAGCAGTACTTC	CASSPTSGTGYYEQYF
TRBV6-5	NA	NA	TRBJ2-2	TGTGCCAGCCGTCCGGCAGGAGGGCCCGGGGAGCTGTTTTTT	CASRPAGGPGELFF
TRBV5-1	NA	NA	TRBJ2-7	TGCGCCAGCAGCTGGGGCGCCGAGCAGTACTTC	CASSWGAEQYF
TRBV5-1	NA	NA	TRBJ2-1	TGCGCCAGCAGCGGGGGCTTAGCGGGCTACAATGAGCAGTTCTTC	CASSGGLAGYNEQFF
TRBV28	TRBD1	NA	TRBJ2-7	TGTGCCAGCAGTGCGGGACAGGGGGCAGGTGAGCAGTACTTC	CASSAGQGAGEQYF
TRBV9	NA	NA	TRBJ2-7	TGTGCCAGCAGCCCAACTGGACAGCCCTCCTACGAGCAGTACTTC	CASSPTGQPSYEQYF
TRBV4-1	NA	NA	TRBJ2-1	TGCGCCAGCAGCCAAGATTGGGGGGTCTACAATGAGCAGTTCTTC	CASSQDWGVYNEQFF
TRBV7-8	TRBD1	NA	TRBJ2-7	TGTGCCAGCAGCCCCGGGACAGGGTCGTCCTACGAGCAGTACTTC	CASSPGTGSSYEQYF
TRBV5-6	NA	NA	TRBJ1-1	TGTGCCAGCAGCTTGGGATTAGGCACTGAAGCTTTCTTT	CASSLGLGTEAFF
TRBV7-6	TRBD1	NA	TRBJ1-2	TGTGCCAGCAGCCCGGACAGGGGTAACTATGGCTACACCTTC	CASSPDRGNYGYTF
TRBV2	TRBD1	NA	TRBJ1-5	TGTGCCTCGAGGACAGGGGCTGCGAGCAATCAGCCCCAGCATTTT	CASRTGAASNQPQHF